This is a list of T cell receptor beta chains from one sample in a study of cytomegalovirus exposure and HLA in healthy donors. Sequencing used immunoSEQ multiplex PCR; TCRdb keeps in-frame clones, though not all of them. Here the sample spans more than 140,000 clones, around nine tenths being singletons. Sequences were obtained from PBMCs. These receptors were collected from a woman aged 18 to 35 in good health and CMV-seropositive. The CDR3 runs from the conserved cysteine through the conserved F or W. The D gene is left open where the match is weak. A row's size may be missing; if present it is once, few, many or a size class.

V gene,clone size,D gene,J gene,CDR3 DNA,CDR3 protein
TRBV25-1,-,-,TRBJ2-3,TGTGCCAGCAGCCCCCGCGGCTCAAGGGGCGATACGCAGTATTTT,CASSPRGSRGDTQYF
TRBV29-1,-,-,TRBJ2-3,TGCAGCGTTAATGTCGGGGTAATGAGCACAGATACGCAGTATTTT,CSVNVGVMSTDTQYF
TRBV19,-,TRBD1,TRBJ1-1,TGTGCCAGTAGTATAGGACAGGGCGGGACTGAAGCTTTCTTT,CASSIGQGGTEAFF
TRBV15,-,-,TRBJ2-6,TGTGCCACCAGCAGGAGGGGGATTCACTCTGGGGCCAACGTCCTGACTTTC,CATSRRGIHSGANVLTF
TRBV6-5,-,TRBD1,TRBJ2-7,TGTGCCAGCAGAACAGGGGGAACCTTCCACTACGAGCAGTACTTC,CASRTGGTFHYEQYF
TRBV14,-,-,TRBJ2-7,TGTGCCAGCAGCCGAGATCTCAGCGCAGACTACGAGCAGTACTTC,CASSRDLSADYEQYF
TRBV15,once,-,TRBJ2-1,TGTGCCACCAGCAGACCTTCCGTGACTTACTCCTACAATGAGCAGTTCTTC,CATSRPSVTYSYNEQFF
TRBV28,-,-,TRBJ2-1,TGTGCCAGCAGTTTTGGGCCGGAGCAGTTCTTC,CASSFGPEQFF
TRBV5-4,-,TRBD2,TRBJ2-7,TGTGCCAGCAGCCTGGGACTAGCGGGAGTTAGGATGGTCTACGAGCAGTACTTC,CASSLGLAGVRMVYEQYF
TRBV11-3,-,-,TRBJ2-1,TGTGCCAGCAGCTCCAATTCTAGAATGAATGAGCAGTTCTTC,CASSSNSRMNEQFF
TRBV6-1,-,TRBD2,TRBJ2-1,TGTGCCAGCAGTGAATTGCTAGCGGGAGTGCGCAATGAGCAGTTCTTC,CASSELLAGVRNEQFF
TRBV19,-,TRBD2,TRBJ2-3,TGTGCCAGTAGTTTAAGGCTAGCGGGAGGCCGCCATCCGTATTTT,CASSLRLAGGRHPYF
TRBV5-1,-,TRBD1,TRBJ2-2,TGCGCCAGCAGCTTGGCACAGGGGGACACCGGGGAGCTGTTTTTT,CASSLAQGDTGELFF
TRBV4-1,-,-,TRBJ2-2,TGCGCCAGCAGCCAAGATCGTATAGTTTCTGGGGAGCTGTTTTTT,CASSQDRIVSGELFF
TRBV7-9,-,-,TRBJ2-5,TGTGCCAGCAGCTACGGACTGTACGGGGAGACCCAGTACTTC,CASSYGLYGETQYF
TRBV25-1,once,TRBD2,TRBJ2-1,TGTGCCAGCAGTGAAAACCACAGGGGGCTAGCGGGAGGAAATGAGCAGTTCTTC,CASSENHRGLAGGNEQFF
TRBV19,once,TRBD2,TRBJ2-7,TGTGCCAGTAGTATGGCTAGCGGAAGCTCCTACGAGCAGTACTTC,CASSMASGSSYEQYF
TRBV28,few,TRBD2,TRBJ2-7,TGTGCCAGCAGTTTGTCCAGCGGGAGCTACGAGCAGTACTTC,CASSLSSGSYEQYF
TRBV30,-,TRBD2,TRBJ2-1,TGTGCCTGGACTAGCGGGAGTAGCAATGAGCAGTTCTTC,CAWTSGSSNEQFF
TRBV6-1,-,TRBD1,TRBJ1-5,TGTGCCAGCACTACGGGACAGGGGAATCAGCCCCAGCATTTT,CASTTGQGNQPQHF
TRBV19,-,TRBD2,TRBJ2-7,TGTGCCAGTAGTATAGGGCTAGCGGGAGTATACGAGCAGTACTTC,CASSIGLAGVYEQYF
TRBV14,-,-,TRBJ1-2,TGTGCCAGCAGCCAAGTGGGACAATGGAACTATGGCTACACCTTC,CASSQVGQWNYGYTF
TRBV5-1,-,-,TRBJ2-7,TGCGCCAGCAGCTTAACAGGGAACGTGAACGAGCAGTACTTC,CASSLTGNVNEQYF
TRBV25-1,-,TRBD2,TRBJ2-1,TGTGCCAGCAGTGATCCTAGCGGGGGGGGCTACAATGAGCAGTTCTTC,CASSDPSGGGYNEQFF
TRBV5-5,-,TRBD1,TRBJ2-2,TGTGCCAGCAGCTTGCTCTTGCAGGGGGCAGCCGCCGGGAGGGAGCTGTTTTTT,CASSLLLQGAAAGRELFF
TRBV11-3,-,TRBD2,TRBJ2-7,TGTGCCAGCAGCCGGGGGGGCGGGAGAGGGTACGAGCAGTACTTC,CASSRGGGRGYEQYF
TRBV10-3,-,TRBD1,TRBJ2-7,TGTGCCATCAGTAAAACAGGGGTCCTAATCGAGCAGTACTTC,CAISKTGVLIEQYF
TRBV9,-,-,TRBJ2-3,TGTGCCAGCAGTGGTGACTGGGCAGATACGCAGTATTTT,CASSGDWADTQYF
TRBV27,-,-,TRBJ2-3,TGTGCCAGCAGCCGTCGTGGAGTGGGTCCAGATACGCAGTATTTT,CASSRRGVGPDTQYF
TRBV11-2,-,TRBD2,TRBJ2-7,TGTGCCAGCAGCTTAGAGCGGGAGGGCCATCTCCTCTACGAGCAGTACTTC,CASSLEREGHLLYEQYF
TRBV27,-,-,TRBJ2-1,TGTGCCAGCAGTCTATGGGGGGATGAGCAGTTCTTC,CASSLWGDEQFF
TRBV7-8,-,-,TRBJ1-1,TGTGCCAGCAGCTTTCATCGGAGGACTGAAGCTTTCTTT,CASSFHRRTEAFF
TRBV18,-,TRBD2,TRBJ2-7,TGTGCCAGCTCACCACGGGGGACTAGCGGGAGTTACGAGCAGTACTTC,CASSPRGTSGSYEQYF
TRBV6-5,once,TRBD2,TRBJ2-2,TGTGCCAGCAGTTCGTCGGGACTAGCGGGATCCGGGGAGCTGTTTTTT,CASSSSGLAGSGELFF
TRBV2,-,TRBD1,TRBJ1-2,TGTGCCAGGCGGCAGGGACAGGGCTATGGCTACACCTTC,CARRQGQGYGYTF
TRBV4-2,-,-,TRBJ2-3,TGTGCCAGCAGTTCTGGAACCGAGGCAGATACGCAGTATTTT,CASSSGTEADTQYF
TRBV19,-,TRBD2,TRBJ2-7,TGTGCCAGTACCACTAGCGGGGGTGCTTCCTACGAGCAGTACTTC,CASTTSGGASYEQYF
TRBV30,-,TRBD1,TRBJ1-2,TGTGCCTTCCGGGACAGGCGTCTCTATGGCTACACCTTC,CAFRDRRLYGYTF
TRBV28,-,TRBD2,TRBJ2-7,TGTGCCAGCGGGGGGGGGACCTTTCCCTACGAGCAGTACTTC,CASGGGTFPYEQYF
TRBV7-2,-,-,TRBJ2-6,TGTGCCAGCAGGCGACAGGTGTCCTCTGGGGCCAACGTCCTGACTTTC,CASRRQVSSGANVLTF
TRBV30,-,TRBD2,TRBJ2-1,TGTGCCTGGAGGACCACTAGCGGGGCGTACAATGAGCAGTTCTTC,CAWRTTSGAYNEQFF
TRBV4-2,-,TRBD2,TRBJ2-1,TGTGCCAGCAGCCACCCCAATCTAGCGGGAGAACCTAATGAGCAGTTCTTC,CASSHPNLAGEPNEQFF
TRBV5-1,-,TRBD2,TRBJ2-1,TGCGCCAGCAGCTTCGGTGCGGGAGGGGAGCAGTTCTTC,CASSFGAGGEQFF
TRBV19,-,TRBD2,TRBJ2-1,TGTGCCAGTAGTCCGGGACTAGCGGGAGATTATTCCTACAATGAGCAGTTCTTC,CASSPGLAGDYSYNEQFF
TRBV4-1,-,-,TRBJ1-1,TGCGCCAGCAGCCAAGAGGGGGGACGGAACACTGAAGCTTTCTTT,CASSQEGGRNTEAFF
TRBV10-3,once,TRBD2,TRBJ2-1,TGTGCCATCAGTGAGCTAGCGGGAGTGAATGAGCAGTTCTTC,CAISELAGVNEQFF
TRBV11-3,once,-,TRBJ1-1,TGTGCCAGCAGCCTCAACAGGGCATCTGAAGCTTTCTTT,CASSLNRASEAFF
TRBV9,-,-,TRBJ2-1,TGTGCCAGCAGCGTAGGGACCCGGAGGGCTCAGTCCCGGTTCTTC,CASSVGTRRAQSRFF
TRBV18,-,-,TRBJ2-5,TGTGCCAGCTCACCGGGGAGCCAAGAGACCCAGTACTTC,CASSPGSQETQYF
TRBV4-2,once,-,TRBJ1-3,TGTGCCAGCAGCCAAGGTATCTCCCTATCTGGAAACACCATATATTTT,CASSQGISLSGNTIYF
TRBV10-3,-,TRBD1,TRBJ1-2,TGTGCCATCAACTTAAGACAGGGGGAGCCTAACTATGGCTACACCTTC,CAINLRQGEPNYGYTF
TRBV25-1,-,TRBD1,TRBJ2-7,TGTGCCAGCAGTGAATATATCGGACAGGGCTTTGGCTACGAGCAGTACTTC,CASSEYIGQGFGYEQYF
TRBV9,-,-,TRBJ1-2,TGTGCCAGCAGTTCAGGGACAATTAACTATGGCTACACCTTC,CASSSGTINYGYTF
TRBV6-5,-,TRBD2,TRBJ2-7,TGTGCCAGCAAAGAGGGGGGACTAGCGGGAGTAGAGCAGTACTTC,CASKEGGLAGVEQYF
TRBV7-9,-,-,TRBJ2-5,TGTGCCAGCAGCTTATTTCAGGGTGAGACCCAGTACTTC,CASSLFQGETQYF